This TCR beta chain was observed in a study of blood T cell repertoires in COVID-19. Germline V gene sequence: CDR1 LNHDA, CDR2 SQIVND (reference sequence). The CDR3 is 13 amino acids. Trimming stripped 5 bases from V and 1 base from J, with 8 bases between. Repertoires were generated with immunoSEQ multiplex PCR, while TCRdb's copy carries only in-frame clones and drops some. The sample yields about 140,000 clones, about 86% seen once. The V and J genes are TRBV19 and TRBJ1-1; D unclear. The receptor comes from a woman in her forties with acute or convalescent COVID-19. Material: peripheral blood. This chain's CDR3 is CASSLSGNTEAFF. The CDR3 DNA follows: TGTGCCAGTAGTCTTTCAGGGAACACTGAAGCTTTCTTT.